This TCR beta chain was sequenced for a study of blood T cell repertoires in COVID-19 (dated by TCRdb to 2020 to 2022). Background on the whole study: Samples covering the acute and convalescent phases of COVID-19 were provided by collaborators in the United States, Italy and Spain. The material from the prospective study consisted of cDNA or gDNA derived from T cells, B-cell-depleted T cells, or PBMCs. The dataset comprised deeply sampled blood TCRbeta repertoires from subjects exposed to, actively infected with, or recovered from COVID-19. A freely available public database, intended as a resource for researchers studying the immune response to SARS-CoV-2, is where the repertoires were released. Samples were obtained from the ongoing ImmuneRACE study (first 160 participants) and from approximately 1,200 subjects provided by 6 global collaborators. The sample metadata nearly always contained a de-identified subject ID, COVID-19 status, age in years and sex. HLA class I and class II types, where available, came from metadata supplied by the sample provider rather than from assay-based typing. What the study reported, not specific to this receptor: How much clinical and demographic metadata was included differed by source and by participant, and the metadata was provided uncurated.

TCRbeta CDR3 regions were amplified from genomic DNA using the immunoSEQ Assay, a bias-controlled multiplex PCR. Per the original workflow: Within the assay, amplification of reference gene primers was used to estimate how many nucleated cells each sample contained. To quantify the absolute abundance of each unique TCRbeta CDR3 rearrangement, sequence reads were collapsed and filtered. For each sample, productive Simpson clonality was calculated as the square root of Simpson's diversity index over productive rearrangements. TCRdb took this table from immuneACCESS and kept in-frame rearrangements with V and J called. Such tables lack part of the clones; where checked against another copy, unresolved V genes explain under half of the gap, and the rest is unexplained. D and trimming were read from the DNA, whereas the V and J calls and clone size are those reported in that table. The sample table records about 80,000 clones; approximately 82% of these occur just once. Of the sample, around 36% is held by the ten largest clones.

Via the germline V gene, CDR1 is LGHNA and CDR2 YNFKEQ. The CDR3 sequence holds 18 residues, the cysteine and phenylalanine included. Here the CDR3 DNA is all that survives: 54 bases in frame from base 1. Trimming removed 0 bases from V and 4 bases from J; the gene matches leave 12 bases unexplained. Collaborating institutions collected whole blood in K2EDTA tubes following their own protocols. For TCRbeta analysis, collaborators shipped samples in one of three forms: frozen whole blood, isolated PBMCs, or DNA extracted from either of those sample types. About this clone: This receptor's antigen is unknown. Per-nucleotide qualities are absent, and no much larger clonotype sits a single base away.

The sequence links TRBV4-2 to TRBJ2-3; TRBD2 aligns with 8 central bases. The receptor was derived from an elderly man with active or convalescent COVID-19. Sequencing used peripheral blood. CDR3 reads: CASSQDPLPGGPADTQYF. Read as DNA, the sequence is TGTGCCAGCAGCCAAGACCCCCTTCCGGGGGGGCCCGCAGATACGCAGTATTTT.